These 20 T cell receptor beta chains were all obtained from the same sample, sequenced in a study of type 1 regulatory T cells. For these receptors, no antigen is known. TCRdb ran MiXCR on the reads and lists one entry per CDR3 protein. This table has 68,000 or so distinct CDR3 sequences, roughly 50% appearing once. Source material: cultured non-Tr1 T cells, either the whole culture or a sorted T cell fraction (not recorded which). Receptors originate from a human donor in good health.

This chain links TRBV7-9 with TRBJ2-3; D gene uncertain. Trimming took off 5 bases at V and 2 bases at J, with 8 bases between the two ends. Germline assignment: CDR1 SEHNR and CDR2 FQNEAQ (reference sequence). The CDR3 is made up of 13 amino acids. In DNA form, the CDR3 reads TGTGCCAGCAGCCCTGGGGACACAGATACGCAGTATTTT. Protein: CASSPGDTDTQYF.

This clonotype was seen a handful of times. The chain uses TRBV10-1 and TRBJ2-2, with D possibly matching TRBD1 (5 bases). Trimming took off 6 bases at V and 5 bases at J, with 13 bases between the two ends. This CDR3 region has 14 residues. CDR1 WNHNN and CDR2 SYGVQD come from the germline V gene (reference sequence). CDR3 in DNA: TGCGCCAGCAGCCCAGGGATAAATACCGGGGAGCTGTTTTTT. It translates to CASSPGINTGELFF.

The chain couples TRBV7-8 to TRBJ1-2, with TRBD1 matching 7 bases. Germline V gene data show CDR1 as SGHVS and CDR2 as FQNEAQ. Unmatched junction bases numbered 4, after V lost 1 base and J lost 8 bases. The CDR3 totals 13 residues. CDR3 loop: CASSLGGQTGYTF. CDR3 in DNA: TGTGCCAGCAGCTTAGGGGGACAGACCGGCTACACCTTC.

For this clonotype: The junction does not match germline at one end; this may be a read error. This chain connects TRBV7-9 to TRBJ2-1, with D unclear. This CDR3 is 14 amino acids long. CDR1 and CDR2 from the germline V gene are SEHNR and FQNEAQ (reference sequence). The chain's CDR3 is CASSVTTQRNGQFF. CDR3 bases: TGTGCCAGCAGCGTTACAACCCAAAGGAATGGGCAGTTCTTC.

The genes are TRBV20-1 and TRBJ2-1; D might be TRBD2 (5 bases). The CDR3 sequence is 14 residues long. Trimming shortened V by 6 bases and J by 5 bases, and 17 bases separated the two germline ends. CDR1 and CDR2 from the germline V gene are DFQATT and SNEGSKA (reference sequence). CDR3 nucleotides: TGCAGTGCCAGACGAGGGAAGTACAACAATGAGCAGTTCTTC. Protein product: CSARRGKYNNEQFF.

V usage is TRBV4-1 and J usage is TRBJ1-4; 7 bases agree with TRBD1. This CDR3 has 16 residues. Germline V lookup: CDR1 MGHRA, CDR2 YSYEKL. Trimming at V came to 4 bases and at J to 7 bases, leaving 12 bases not matched to a gene. The CDR3 region is CASSRTQGDGSEKLFF. The CDR3, as DNA: TGCGCCAGCAGCCGGACGCAGGGGGACGGGAGTGAAAAACTGTTTTTT.

The chain joins TRBV12-3 or TRBV12-4 to TRBJ2-3; a possible D gene is TRBD2 (6 bases). V lost 4 bases and J lost 1, with 15 bases in between. The CDR3 consists of 16 residues. CDR3 amino acids: CASSSGLPPGTDTQYF. In nucleotides, the CDR3 is TGTGCCAGCAGTTCAGGACTACCCCCTGGCACAGATACGCAGTATTTT.

This clonotype was picked up many times. The V call is TRBV7-8, the J call TRBJ1-1; 10 bases align to TRBD1. Per the germline V gene, CDR1 is SGHVS and CDR2 is FQNEAQ. CDR3 length equals 16 residues. J gave up 4 bases and V 5 bases, and 10 bases lay outside the gene matches. CDR3 sequence: CASSLRPGQGRTEAFF. DNA for the CDR3: TGTGCCAGCAGCCTCAGACCGGGACAGGGGCGCACTGAAGCTTTCTTT.

This clonotype was counted only a few times. This chain links TRBV6-5 with TRBJ2-2; weak D call: TRBD2 (5 bases). The V end was cut by 2 bases, the J end by 1 base, with 8 bases between. CDR3 length equals 15 residues. CDR1 and CDR2 (germline): MNHEY, SVGAGI. This chain's CDR3 is CASSYRGMNTGELFF. For the CDR3, the DNA is TGTGCCAGCAGTTACCGGGGAATGAACACCGGGGAGCTGTTTTTT.

The V gene is TRBV2, the J gene TRBJ1-2; 7 bases line up with TRBD1. The V and J ends lost 8 bases and 0 bases, in that order; junction bases with no gene match: 15. Germline V gene sequence: CDR1 SNHLY, CDR2 FYNNEI. This CDR3 has 17 residues. CDR3 DNA sequence: TGTGCCAGCCGGTACCAACTGGGACAGACGTCTAACTATGGCTACACCTTC. This translates into CASRYQLGQTSNYGYTF.

The rearrangement uses TRBV5-1 and TRBJ1-3, with D possibly matching TRBD1 (5 bases). The ends were cut back, 0 bases at V and 0 bases at J, with 7 bases in the middle. Germline lookup yields CDR1 SGHRS and CDR2 YFSETQ. CDR3 length: 15 residues. The CDR3 loop is CASSLDGHSGNTIYF. CDR3 DNA sequence: TGCGCCAGCAGCTTGGACGGACACTCTGGAAACACCATATATTTT.

The table lists this clonotype with a few counts. The chain recombines TRBV10-3 with TRBJ1-6, with TRBD1 matching 8 bases. From germline, CDR1 is ENHRY and CDR2 SYGVKD. The CDR3 runs to 14 residues. The V and J ends lost 4 bases and 5 bases, in that order; junction bases with no gene match: 1. The CDR3 DNA is TGTGCCATCAGTGGGGGACAGGATAATTCACCCCTCCACTTT. Its translation: CAISGGQDNSPLHF.

This chain uses TRBV5-5 with TRBJ2-3; 13 bases fit TRBD2. Germline V lookup: CDR1 SGHKS, CDR2 YYEKEE (reference sequence). V trimming: 4 bases; J trimming: 0 bases; junction bases outside the gene matches: 2. The CDR3 is 16 residues long. This chain's CDR3 is CASSPTSGGSTDTQYF. CDR3 nucleotides: TGTGCCAGCAGCCCGACTAGCGGGGGGAGCACAGATACGCAGTATTTT.

This clonotype was detected a few times. The CDR3 DNA reads as TGTGCCAGCAGCCGCGCCAGCCGTAGCACAGATACGCAGTATTTT. This sequence encodes CASSRASRSTDTQYF. The chain combines TRBV5-6 with TRBJ2-3, with D unclear. The CDR3 has 15 amino acids. The germline V and J ends were trimmed by 4 bases and 0 bases, with 12 bases remaining between them. The V gene's germline CDR1 is SGHDT and CDR2 YYEEEE. The variable domain in full, with the rest retrieved from reference TRBV5-6 and TRBJ2-3, is DAGVTQSPTHLIKTRGQQVTLRCSPKSGHDTVSWYQQALGQGPQFIFQYYEEEERQRGNFPDRFSGHQFPNYSSELNVNALLLGDSALYLCASSRASRSTDTQYFGPGTRLTVL.

The J gene is TRBJ1-1, the V gene TRBV12-3 or TRBV12-4; D gene unclear. Between the trimmed V and J ends, which lost 6 bases and 3 bases, there was a span of 5 bases. CDR3 length equals 11 residues. Written as DNA, the CDR3 is TGTGCCAGCAGCTTGGACACTGAAGCTTTCTTT. It is translated as CASSLDTEAFF.

V is TRBV6-2 or TRBV6-3 and J is TRBJ2-7; D might be TRBD1 (6 bases). Germline CDR1 MNHEY, CDR2 SVGEGT. The V end lost 5 bases, the J end lost 2 bases, and 22 bases lay between the germline ends. This CDR3 contains 17 residues. Here the CDR3 reads CASSDHPGQGSAYEQYF. CDR3 in DNA: TGTGCCAGCAGTGACCACCCAGGGCAGGGGTCCGCCTACGAGCAGTACTTC.

This clonotype was observed a single time. CDR3: CASSPGLAIDTQYF. The CDR3 bases are TGTGCCAGCAGCCCGGGACTAGCTATAGATACGCAGTATTTT. The chain uses TRBV7-9 and TRBJ2-3, with 9 nucleotides matching TRBD2. In germline, CDR1 is SEHNR, CDR2 FQNEAQ (reference sequence). This CDR3 comprises 14 residues. Losses at the gene ends were 5 bases for V and 5 bases for J; bases not matched to a gene: 5.

In its sample, this clonotype ranks as medium-sized. This chain connects TRBV7-9 to TRBJ1-5; no clear D. The germline V gene has CDR1 SEHNR and CDR2 FQNEAQ (reference sequence). CDR3 length: 14 amino acids. Between the trimmed V and J ends, which lost 1 base and 7 bases, there was a span of 11 bases. For the CDR3, the DNA is TGTGCCAGCAGCTTAGGGGCGTCAAAACAGCCCCAGCATTTT. Translation gives CASSLGASKQPQHF.

The rearrangement uses TRBV5-1 and TRBJ1-1; no clear D. Germline V CDR1 and CDR2: SGHRS, YFSETQ. The CDR3 length is 13 residues. The V gene lost 5 bases and the J gene lost 0 bases, with 8 bases spanning the gap. The CDR3 DNA reads TGCGCCAGCAGTCAGCTTATGAACACTGAAGCTTTCTTT. This sequence encodes CASSQLMNTEAFF.

A few counts support this clonotype. The chain employs TRBV6-5 and TRBJ1-5; D unclear. V was trimmed by 0 bases and J by 3 bases, leaving 9 bases between them. The CDR3 has 15 amino acids. Germline V CDR1 and CDR2: MNHEY, SVGAGI. This CDR3 is CASSYSPAHNQPQHF. The CDR3 coding sequence is TGTGCCAGCAGTTACTCTCCAGCCCACAATCAGCCCCAGCATTTT.